The 14 T cell receptor beta chains listed next were all sequenced from one sample in a study of T cell repertoires in cytomegalovirus infection. TCRdb passed the reads through MiXCR, listing each CDR3 protein once. The sample has 300,000 to 400,000 distinct CDR3 sequences; around 18% are singletons. The sequenced sample consisted of PBMCs. The receptors were sampled from a human donor in good health (CMV status not recorded). Some clones in this sample may be carry-over from other donors' samples.

There are many counts of this clonotype. The chain joins TRBV6-1 to TRBJ2-1; weak D call: TRBD1 (6 bases). Germline CDR1 is MNHNS and CDR2 is SASEGT. V was shortened by 6 bases and J by 1 base, with 22 bases between the two germline ends. This CDR3 spans 18 amino acids. The CDR3 loop is CASSPMATGLRSYNEQFF. The CDR3 DNA reads TGTGCCAGCAGCCCCATGGCCACAGGGTTACGGTCCTACAATGAGCAGTTCTTC.

This clonotype appeared many times. V gene TRBV7-8 combines with J gene TRBJ2-7; D is unclear. Trimming stripped 6 bases from V and 2 bases from J, with 14 bases between. Germline assignment: CDR1 SGHVS and CDR2 FQNEAQ. The CDR3 runs 14 residues. Written as DNA, the CDR3 is TGTGCCAGCAGGACGTTTTTAGCCCCCTACGAGCAGTACTTC. Its translation is CASRTFLAPYEQYF.

The CDR3, as DNA: TGTGCCAGTAGTACCCCCAGGGCGGCCACCTACGAGCAGTACTTC. As protein: CASSTPRAATYEQYF. The chain links TRBV19 to TRBJ2-7, with TRBD1 as a possible D gene (5 bases). There are 15 residues in the CDR3. From germline, CDR1 is LNHDA and CDR2 SQIVND (reference sequence). V was clipped by 4 bases and J by 2 bases, with 15 bases between them.

The chain is built from TRBV5-4 and TRBJ2-2; D unclear. CDR3 length equals 15 residues. V was shortened by 1 base and J by 1 base, with 8 bases between the two germline ends. Germline lookup yields CDR1 SGHNT and CDR2 YYREEE (reference sequence). The DNA for the CDR3 is TGTGCCAGCAGCTTGACAGCCGAGAACACCGGGGAGCTGTTTTTT. It specifies CASSLTAENTGELFF.

The genes are TRBV10-3 and TRBJ2-1; no clear D. V lost 11 bases, J lost 0 bases, and 14 bases lay in between. Germline V CDR1 and CDR2: ENHRY, SYGVKD. The CDR3 extends over 14 amino acids. DNA of the CDR3: TGTGCCTCAGAGGACGCCAGCTCCTACAATGAGCAGTTCTTC. It codes for CASEDASSYNEQFF.

V usage is TRBV2 and J usage is TRBJ2-3; TRBD1 aligns across 9 bases. The CDR3 extends over 12 amino acids. Per the germline V gene, CDR1 is SNHLY and CDR2 is FYNNEI. V was pared by 6 bases and J by 10 bases, with 5 bases of the junction left unmatched. This chain's CDR3 is CASSQDRGAQYF. The CDR3 coding sequence is TGTGCCAGCAGCCAGGACAGGGGCGCGCAGTATTTT.

This chain joins TRBV7-2 and TRBJ1-6; D not certain. CDR1 and CDR2 from the germline V gene are SGHTA and FQGNSA. V lost 1 base to trimming and J lost 14 bases, with 9 bases between them. The CDR3 has 12 amino acids. CDR3 sequence reads: CASSLDKVSLHF. The CDR3 DNA reads as TGTGCCAGCAGCTTAGATAAGGTGTCCCTCCACTTT.

This clonotype has just a few counts. The J gene is TRBJ2-2, the V gene TRBV7-8; 8 bases are a match to TRBD2. Germline V gene data show CDR1 as SGHVS and CDR2 as FQNEAQ. The CDR3 length is 15 residues. V was pared by 2 bases and J by 7 bases, with 6 bases of the junction left unmatched. CDR3 amino acids: CASSLNRGGIGELFF. Written as DNA, the CDR3 is TGTGCCAGCAGCTTAAATCGGGGGGGCATCGGGGAGCTGTTTTTT.

This clonotype showed up just once. This chain connects TRBV28 to TRBJ1-3; D unclear. V gave up 2 bases and J gave up 8 bases, with 4 bases separating them. This CDR3 is 11 amino acids long. CDR1 and CDR2 from the germline V gene are MDHEN and SYDVKM. DNA of the CDR3: TGTGCCAGCAGTTTACGAGACACCATATATTTT. It translates to CASSLRDTIYF. The variable domain in full, with the rest retrieved from reference TRBV28 and TRBJ1-3, is DVKVTQSSRYLVKRTGEKVFLECVQDMDHENMFWYRQDPGLGLRLIYFSYDVKMKEKGDIPEGYSVSREKKERFSLILESASTNQTSMYLCASSLRDTIYFGEGSWLTVV.

The rearrangement joins TRBV5-6 to TRBJ2-7; 11 nucleotides align to TRBD2. V was clipped by 4 bases and J by 3 bases; unmatched bases: 6. Germline CDR1 is SGHDT and CDR2 is YYEEEE. The CDR3 spans 15 residues. The DNA for the CDR3 is TGTGCCAGCAGCCGTAGCGGGGGGGCCGGCTACGAGCAGTACTTC. It yields the protein CASSRSGGAGYEQYF.

This rearrangement joins TRBV6-2 or TRBV6-3 to TRBJ2-1; D gene ambiguous. There are 12 residues in the CDR3. Per germline, CDR1 MNHEY and CDR2 SVGEGT. The V gene lost 6 bases and the J gene lost 7 bases, with 10 bases spanning the gap. This CDR3 reads CASSRTLNEQFF. DNA of the CDR3: TGTGCCAGCAGCCGGACCCTGAATGAGCAGTTCTTC.

The V call is TRBV6-5, the J call TRBJ2-7; 10 bases line up with TRBD1. Germline V lookup: CDR1 MNHEY, CDR2 SVGAGI. The J segment lost 5 bases and the V segment lost 8 bases, leaving 12 bases of the junction unmatched. The CDR3 loop spans 15 amino acids. CDR3 region: CASQGGGTGDHEQYF. The CDR3 DNA reads as TGTGCCAGCCAGGGGGGTGGGACAGGGGACCACGAGCAGTACTTC.

The table lists this clonotype with a few counts. Written as DNA, the CDR3 is TGTGCCAGCAGTTACTCATCGTCGTTTAATGAAAAACTGTTTTTT. Translation gives CASSYSSSFNEKLFF. This chain uses TRBV6-5 with TRBJ1-4, with unresolved D. Germline V gene data show CDR1 as MNHEY and CDR2 as SVGAGI. V was shortened by 0 bases and J by 4 bases, with 9 bases between the two germline ends. The CDR3 is 15 amino acids.

The V gene is TRBV27, the J gene TRBJ1-6; tentatively, D is TRBD1 (5 bases). With 4 bases removed from V and 6 bases from J, the gap between germline ends came to 10 bases. Germline loops: CDR1 MNHEY, CDR2 SMNVEV (reference sequence). CDR3 length equals 14 residues. CDR3: CASSSGGTNSPLHF. The CDR3 DNA follows: TGTGCCAGCAGTTCCGGGGGGACTAATTCACCCCTCCACTTT.